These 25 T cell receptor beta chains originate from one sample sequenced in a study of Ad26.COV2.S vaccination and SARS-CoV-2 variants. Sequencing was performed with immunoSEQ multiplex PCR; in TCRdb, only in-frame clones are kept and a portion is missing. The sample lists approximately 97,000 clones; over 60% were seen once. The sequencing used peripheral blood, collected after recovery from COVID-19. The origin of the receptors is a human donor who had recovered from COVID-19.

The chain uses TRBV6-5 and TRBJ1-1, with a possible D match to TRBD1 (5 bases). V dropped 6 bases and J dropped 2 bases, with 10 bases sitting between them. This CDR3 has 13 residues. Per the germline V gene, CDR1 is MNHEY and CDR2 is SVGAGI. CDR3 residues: CASRRGGNTEAFF. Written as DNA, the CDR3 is TGTGCCAGCAGGAGGGGCGGAAACACTGAAGCTTTCTTT.

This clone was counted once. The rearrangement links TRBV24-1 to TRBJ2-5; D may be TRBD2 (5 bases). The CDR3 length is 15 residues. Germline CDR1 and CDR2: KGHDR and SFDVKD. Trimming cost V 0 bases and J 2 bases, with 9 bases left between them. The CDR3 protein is CATSDLVGAQETQYF. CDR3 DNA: TGTGCCACCAGTGATTTGGTGGGAGCGCAAGAGACCCAGTACTTC.

CDR3 sequence: CASSQEGGSYEQYF. The CDR3 DNA sequence: TGCGCCAGCAGCCAAGAGGGCGGCTCCTACGAGCAGTACTTC. This chain uses TRBV4-1 with TRBJ2-7; D remains unclear. V lost 0 bases and J lost 0, with 6 bases in between. Germline V gene sequence: CDR1 MGHRA, CDR2 YSYEKL. The CDR3 spans 14 residues.

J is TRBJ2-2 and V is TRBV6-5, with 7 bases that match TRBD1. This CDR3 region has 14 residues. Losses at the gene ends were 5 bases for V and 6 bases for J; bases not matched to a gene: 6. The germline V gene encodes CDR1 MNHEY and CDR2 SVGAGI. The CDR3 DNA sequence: TGTGCCAGCAGTCCCTCACAGGGGTCCGGGGAGCTGTTTTTT. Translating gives CASSPSQGSGELFF.

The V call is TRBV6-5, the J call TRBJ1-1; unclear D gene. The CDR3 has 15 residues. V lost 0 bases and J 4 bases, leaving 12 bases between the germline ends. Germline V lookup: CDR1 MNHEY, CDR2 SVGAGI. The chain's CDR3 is CASSYSMRGGTEAFF. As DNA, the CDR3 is TGTGCCAGCAGTTACTCGATGCGAGGAGGCACTGAAGCTTTCTTT.

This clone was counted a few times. The CDR3 DNA sequence: TGTGCCAGCAGTGTTTCAGGTGACAGATCCACAGATACGCAGTATTTT. Translation: CASSVSGDRSTDTQYF. V usage is TRBV25-1 and J usage is TRBJ2-3; the D gene is possibly TRBD1 (5 bases). V dropped 4 bases and J dropped 2 bases, with 16 bases sitting between them. CDR3 length: 16 residues. The V gene's germline CDR1 is MGHDK and CDR2 SYGVNS. The full variable domain, with the rest looked up from reference TRBV25-1 and TRBJ2-3, is EADIYQTPRYLVIGTGKKITLECSQTMGHDKMYWYQQDPGMELHLIHYSYGVNSTEKGDLSSESTVSRIRTEHFPLTLESARPSHTSQYLCASSVSGDRSTDTQYFGPGTRLTVL.

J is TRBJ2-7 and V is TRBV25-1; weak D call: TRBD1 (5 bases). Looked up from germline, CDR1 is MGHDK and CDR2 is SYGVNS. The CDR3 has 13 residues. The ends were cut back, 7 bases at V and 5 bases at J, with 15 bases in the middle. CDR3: CASTSEGANEQYF. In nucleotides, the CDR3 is TGTGCCAGCACCTCTGAAGGGGCAAACGAGCAGTACTTC.

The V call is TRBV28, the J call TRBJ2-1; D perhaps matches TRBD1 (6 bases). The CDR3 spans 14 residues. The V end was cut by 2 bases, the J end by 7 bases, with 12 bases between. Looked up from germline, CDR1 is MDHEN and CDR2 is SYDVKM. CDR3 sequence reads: CASSLGGGKNEQFF. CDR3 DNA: TGTGCCAGCAGTTTAGGGGGCGGTAAAAATGAGCAGTTCTTC.

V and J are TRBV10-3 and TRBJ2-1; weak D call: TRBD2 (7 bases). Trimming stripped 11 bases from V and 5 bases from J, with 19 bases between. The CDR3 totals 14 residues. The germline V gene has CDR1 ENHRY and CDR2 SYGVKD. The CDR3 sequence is CASAGAQGNNEQFF. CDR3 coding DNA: TGTGCCTCCGCGGGGGCGCAGGGGAACAATGAGCAGTTCTTC.

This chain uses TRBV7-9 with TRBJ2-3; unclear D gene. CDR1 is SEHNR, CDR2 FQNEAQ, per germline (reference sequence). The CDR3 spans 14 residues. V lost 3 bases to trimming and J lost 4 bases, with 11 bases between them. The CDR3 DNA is TGTGCCAGCAGCTTTGGGGTTCGGGCAGATACGCAGTATTTT. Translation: CASSFGVRADTQYF.

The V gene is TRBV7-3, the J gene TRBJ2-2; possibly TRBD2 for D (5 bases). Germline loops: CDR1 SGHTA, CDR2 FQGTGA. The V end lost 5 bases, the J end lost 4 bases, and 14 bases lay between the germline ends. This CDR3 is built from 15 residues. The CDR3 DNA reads TGTGCCAGCAGCCCGGGGTCTTGGGGCACCGGGGAGCTGTTTTTT. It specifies CASSPGSWGTGELFF.

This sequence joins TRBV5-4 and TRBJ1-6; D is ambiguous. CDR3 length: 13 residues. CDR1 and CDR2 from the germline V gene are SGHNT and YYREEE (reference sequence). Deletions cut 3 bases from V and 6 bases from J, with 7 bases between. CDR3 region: CASSSILNSPLHF. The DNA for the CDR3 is TGTGCCAGCAGCTCGATTCTTAATTCACCCCTCCACTTT.

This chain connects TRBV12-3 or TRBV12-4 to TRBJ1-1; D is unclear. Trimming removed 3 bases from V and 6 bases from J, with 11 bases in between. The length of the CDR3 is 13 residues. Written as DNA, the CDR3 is TGTGCCAGCAGTTTGCAGGATTTAGCTGAAGCTTTCTTT. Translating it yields CASSLQDLAEAFF.

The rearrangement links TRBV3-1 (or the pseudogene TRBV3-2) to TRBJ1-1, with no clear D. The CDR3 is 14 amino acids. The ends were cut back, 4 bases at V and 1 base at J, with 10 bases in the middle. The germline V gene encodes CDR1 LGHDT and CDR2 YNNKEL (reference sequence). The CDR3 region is CASSLATENTEAFF. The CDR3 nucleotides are TGTGCCAGCAGCCTGGCGACCGAGAACACTGAAGCTTTCTTT.

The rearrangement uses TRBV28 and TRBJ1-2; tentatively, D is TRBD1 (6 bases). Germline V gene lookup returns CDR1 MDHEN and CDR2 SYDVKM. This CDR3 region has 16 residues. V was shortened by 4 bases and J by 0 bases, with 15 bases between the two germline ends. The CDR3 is CASSSPEAGANYGYTF. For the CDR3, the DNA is TGTGCCAGCAGTTCCCCGGAGGCAGGGGCTAACTATGGCTACACCTTC.

The CDR3 sequence: CAWSVVKTGRGAYEQYF. In DNA form, the CDR3 reads TGTGCCTGGAGTGTAGTAAAGACCGGGCGGGGGGCCTACGAGCAGTACTTC. The genes are TRBV30 and TRBJ2-7, with TRBD2 identical over 8 bases. The CDR3 length is 17 residues. Germline trimming cut 0 bases from V and 2 bases from J; bases unmatched to any gene: 12. CDR1 and CDR2 (germline): GTSNPN, SVGIG (reference sequence). The full variable domain, rest sourced from reference TRBV30 and TRBJ2-7, is SQTIHQWPATLVQPVGSPLSLECTVEGTSNPNLYWYRQAAGRGLQLLFYSVGIGQISSEVPQNLSASRPQDRQFILSSKKLLLSDSGFYLCAWSVVKTGRGAYEQYFGPGTRLTVT.

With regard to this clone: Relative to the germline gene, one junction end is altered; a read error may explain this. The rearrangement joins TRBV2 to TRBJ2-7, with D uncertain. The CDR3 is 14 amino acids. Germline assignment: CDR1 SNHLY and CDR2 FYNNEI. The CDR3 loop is CASGDRRASYEQYF. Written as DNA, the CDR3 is TGTGCCAGCGGTGATAGGAGAGCGTCCTACGAGCAGTACTTC.

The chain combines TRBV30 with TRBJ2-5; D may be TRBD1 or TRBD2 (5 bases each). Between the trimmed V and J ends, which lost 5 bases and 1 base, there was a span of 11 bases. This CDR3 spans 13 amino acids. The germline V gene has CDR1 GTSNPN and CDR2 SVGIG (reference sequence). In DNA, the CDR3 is TGTGCCTGGGAAGAGGGGACCCAAGAGACCCAGTACTTC. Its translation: CAWEEGTQETQYF.

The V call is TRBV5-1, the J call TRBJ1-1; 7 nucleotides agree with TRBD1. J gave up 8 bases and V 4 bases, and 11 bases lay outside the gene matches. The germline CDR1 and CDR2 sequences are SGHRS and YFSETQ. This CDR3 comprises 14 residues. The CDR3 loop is CASSPQGKGREAFF. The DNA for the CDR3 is TGCGCCAGCAGCCCACAGGGGAAAGGGAGAGAAGCTTTCTTT.

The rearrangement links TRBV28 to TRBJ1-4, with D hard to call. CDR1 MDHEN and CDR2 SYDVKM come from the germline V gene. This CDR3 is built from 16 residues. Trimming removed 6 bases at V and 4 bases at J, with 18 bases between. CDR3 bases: TGTGCCAGCAGAACAGCCCCGGGGAGTATTAATGAAAAACTGTTTTTT. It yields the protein CASRTAPGSINEKLFF.

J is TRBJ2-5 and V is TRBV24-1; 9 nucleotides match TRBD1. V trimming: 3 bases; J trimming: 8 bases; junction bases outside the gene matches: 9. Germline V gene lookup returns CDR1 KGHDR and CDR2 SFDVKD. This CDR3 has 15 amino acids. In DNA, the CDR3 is TGTGCCACCAGTGATACCGGGACAGGGATCTCAACCCAGTACTTC. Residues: CATSDTGTGISTQYF.

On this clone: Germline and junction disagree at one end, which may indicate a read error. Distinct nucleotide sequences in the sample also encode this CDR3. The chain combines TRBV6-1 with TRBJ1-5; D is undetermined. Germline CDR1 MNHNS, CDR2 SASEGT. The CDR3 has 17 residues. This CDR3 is CASSEALRVQLNQPQHF. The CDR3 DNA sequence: TGTGCCAGCAGTGAAGCGCTTCGGGTACAGCTCAATCAGCCTCAGCATTTT.

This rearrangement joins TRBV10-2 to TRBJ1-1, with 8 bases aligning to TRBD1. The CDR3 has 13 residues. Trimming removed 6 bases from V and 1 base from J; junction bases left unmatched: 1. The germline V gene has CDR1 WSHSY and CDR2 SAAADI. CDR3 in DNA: TGCGCCAGCAGGGGGACAGGGAACACTGAAGCTTTCTTT. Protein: CASRGTGNTEAFF.

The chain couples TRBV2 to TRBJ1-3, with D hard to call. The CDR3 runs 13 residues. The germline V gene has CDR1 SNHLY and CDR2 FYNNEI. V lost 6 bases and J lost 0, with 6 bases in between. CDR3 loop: CASRVSSGNTIYF. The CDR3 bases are TGTGCCAGCAGGGTTTCCTCTGGAAACACCATATATTTT.

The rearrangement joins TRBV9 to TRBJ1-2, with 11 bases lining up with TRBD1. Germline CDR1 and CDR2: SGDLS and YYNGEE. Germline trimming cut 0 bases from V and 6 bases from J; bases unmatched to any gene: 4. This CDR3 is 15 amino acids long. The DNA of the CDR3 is TGTGCCAGCAGCGTAGCTAGGGACAGGGGGAATGGCTACACCTTC. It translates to CASSVARDRGNGYTF.